Listed here are 26 T cell receptor beta chains from one sample, sequenced in a study of cytomegalovirus exposure and HLA in healthy donors. Only in-frame clones appear in the TCRdb table, and some are missing; sequencing was by immunoSEQ multiplex PCR. The repertoire holds 220,000 or so clones, over 75% seen once, with 1.5% to 2.5% in the top ten. Input material: PBMCs. All receptors derive from a woman under 30 in good health and CMV-seropositive.

The chain couples TRBV18 to TRBJ2-1, with 8 nucleotides matching TRBD1. Germline CDR1 and CDR2: KGHSH and LQKENI. The CDR3 length is 14 residues. The junction had 1 base not matched to a gene; V was cut back by 3 bases and J by 3 bases. DNA for the CDR3: TGTGCCAGCTCACCGGACAGGGACTACAATGAGCAGTTCTTC. Residues: CASSPDRDYNEQFF.

The chain is built from TRBV4-1 and TRBJ2-3; the match to TRBD2 covers 15 bases. The CDR3 spans 17 residues. V shed 3 bases and J 5 bases; nucleotides not matched to a gene: 6. Germline V gene sequence: CDR1 MGHRA, CDR2 YSYEKL. This CDR3 reads CASSQWGLAGGGDTQYF. The DNA of the CDR3 is TGCGCCAGCAGCCAGTGGGGACTAGCGGGAGGAGGAGATACGCAGTATTTT.

This chain connects TRBV7-8 to TRBJ2-1; 11 nucleotides match TRBD2. The junction had 4 bases not matched to a gene; V was cut back by 0 bases and J by 6 bases. CDR1 is SGHVS and CDR2 is FQNEAQ in the germline V gene. The CDR3 length is 16 residues. The CDR3, as DNA: TGTGCCAGCAGCTTAGCCCTGACTAGCGGGACCAATGAGCAGTTCTTC. It specifies CASSLALTSGTNEQFF.

This clone was counted between two and nine times. V gene TRBV19 combines with J gene TRBJ1-2; tentative D call: TRBD1 (6 bases). V gave up 7 bases and J gave up 0 bases, with 21 bases separating them. Germline CDR1 reads LNHDA; CDR2 reads SQIVND (reference sequence). This CDR3 is 17 amino acids long. CDR3 sequence (DNA): TGTGCCAGTATGGGCCGGACAGAGGATAAAGCTAACTATGGCTACACCTTC. It specifies CASMGRTEDKANYGYTF.

The chain joins TRBV11-2 to TRBJ2-7, with 8 positions matching TRBD1. Trimming took 2 bases from V and 4 from J; bases not matched to a gene: 7. Germline lookup yields CDR1 SGHAT and CDR2 FQNNGV. This CDR3 comprises 15 residues. The CDR3 bases are TGTGCCAGCAGCTTAACAAAGGACAGGGTATACGAGCAGTACTTC. Its protein product is CASSLTKDRVYEQYF.

This chain joins TRBV10-2 and TRBJ1-5, with TRBD1 matching 10 bases. Per the germline V gene, CDR1 is WSHSY and CDR2 is SAAADI. J gave up 2 bases and V 6 bases, and 4 bases lay outside the gene matches. The CDR3 covers 15 residues. The CDR3 loop is CASRFGTGGNQPQHF. The CDR3 bases are TGCGCCAGCAGGTTCGGGACAGGGGGCAATCAGCCCCAGCATTTT.

In its sample, this clone was seen a few times. V is TRBV14 and J is TRBJ2-1, with D unclear. Between the trimmed V and J ends, which lost 0 bases and 4 bases, there was a span of 7 bases. Germline CDR1 is SGHDN and CDR2 is FVKESK. The CDR3 contains 14 residues. CDR3 loop: CASSQDNRYNEQFF. The CDR3 region has the DNA TGTGCCAGCAGCCAAGATAACAGATACAATGAGCAGTTCTTC.

This clone occurred a few times. The chain has TRBV7-9 and TRBJ1-2; 9 positions agree with TRBD1. The CDR3 extends over 14 amino acids. V was pared by 1 base and J by 8 bases, with 5 bases of the junction left unmatched. CDR1 is SEHNR, CDR2 FQNEAQ, per germline (reference sequence). The CDR3 protein is CASSLVRTGDGYTF. The CDR3 region has the DNA TGTGCCAGCAGCTTAGTTAGGACAGGGGACGGCTACACCTTC. Full variable domain (rest looked up from reference TRBV7-9 and TRBJ1-2): DTGVSQNPRHKITKRGQNVTFRCDPISEHNRLYWYRQTLGQGPEFLTYFQNEAQLEKSRLLSDRFSAERPKGSFSTLEIQRTEQGDSAMYLCASSLVRTGDGYTFGSGTRLTVV.

This clone was recorded a few times. The chain combines TRBV30 with TRBJ1-2; no clear D gene. The V gene's germline CDR1 is GTSNPN and CDR2 SVGIG (reference sequence). Deletions cut 3 bases from V and 5 bases from J, with 13 bases between. This CDR3 comprises 13 residues. CDR3 residues: CAWRSRLDYGYTF. The CDR3 DNA follows: TGTGCCTGGAGGAGCAGGTTAGATTATGGCTACACCTTC.

This clone was seen ten or more times. V is TRBV2 and J is TRBJ1-5; 8 bases are shared with TRBD1. Trimming at V came to 6 bases and at J to 5 bases, leaving 9 bases not matched to a gene. Germline V gene data show CDR1 as SNHLY and CDR2 as FYNNEI. The CDR3 spans 15 residues. CDR3: CASSLDRGGDQPQHF. The CDR3 DNA is TGTGCCAGCAGCCTCGACAGGGGTGGTGATCAGCCCCAGCATTTT.

V and J are TRBV7-9 and TRBJ2-3; D perhaps matches TRBD1 (6 bases). Germline V lookup: CDR1 SEHNR, CDR2 FQNEAQ (reference sequence). The V gene lost 5 bases and the J gene lost 0 bases, with 12 bases spanning the gap. The CDR3 covers 15 residues. The CDR3 sequence: CASSTGTASTDTQYF. CDR3 sequence (DNA): TGTGCCAGCAGCACAGGGACGGCTAGCACAGATACGCAGTATTTT.

V gene TRBV27 combines with J gene TRBJ2-3, with unresolved D. CDR3 length equals 12 residues. CDR1 is MNHEY and CDR2 is SMNVEV in the germline V gene (reference sequence). Trimming left V 8 bases short and J 1 base short, with 7 bases between. CDR3 bases: TGTGCCAGCGCGCCGGGCACAGATACGCAGTATTTT. Translating gives CASAPGTDTQYF.

The CDR3 region has the DNA TGTGCCAGCAGCCCACCCACAGCGGGAGAGGGTACGCAGTATTTT. Translation: CASSPPTAGEGTQYF. The gene calls are TRBV7-9 and TRBJ2-3; 8 nucleotides agree with TRBD2. V shed 5 bases and J 8 bases; nucleotides not matched to a gene: 12. This CDR3 is 15 amino acids long. CDR1 is SEHNR, CDR2 FQNEAQ, per germline (reference sequence).

The chain employs TRBV9 and TRBJ2-1, with TRBD2 matching 12 bases. V shed 3 bases and J 4 bases; nucleotides not matched to a gene: 5. Germline V gene sequence: CDR1 SGDLS, CDR2 YYNGEE. The CDR3 sequence is 16 residues long. In DNA form, the CDR3 reads TGTGCCAGCAGCGGACCTAGCGGGAGGGAATACAATGAGCAGTTCTTC. This sequence encodes CASSGPSGREYNEQFF.

There are a few counts of this clone. J is TRBJ2-3 and V is TRBV5-1; 8 nucleotides line up with TRBD2. The V segment lost 6 bases and the J segment 3 bases; nucleotides outside the gene matches: 6. Germline V gives CDR1 SGHRS, CDR2 YFSETQ. The CDR3 spans 14 residues. The CDR3 is CASIGTRVTDTQYF. CDR3 nucleotides: TGCGCCAGCATCGGGACTAGAGTAACAGATACGCAGTATTTT.

The J gene is TRBJ2-4, the V gene TRBV30; D gene ambiguous. The CDR3 sequence is 14 residues long. Germline CDR1 GTSNPN, CDR2 SVGIG (reference sequence). The V and J ends lost 4 bases and 0 bases respectively, with 10 bases between them. The CDR3 protein is CAWNRGLAKNIQYF. CDR3 coding DNA: TGTGCCTGGAACCGTGGGCTAGCCAAAAACATTCAGTACTTC.

The V gene is TRBV28, the J gene TRBJ2-1; D perhaps matches TRBD2 (6 bases). The CDR3 contains 16 residues. The germline V gene encodes CDR1 MDHEN and CDR2 SYDVKM. V shed 4 bases and J shed 0 bases, with 13 bases lying between them. CDR3 loop: CASSWEVGSSYNEQFF. In DNA, the CDR3 is TGTGCCAGCAGTTGGGAGGTAGGGAGCTCCTACAATGAGCAGTTCTTC.

The chain couples TRBV5-8 to TRBJ1-2; possibly TRBD1 for D (6 bases). Germline V lookup: CDR1 SGHTS, CDR2 YDEGEE. CDR3 length: 16 residues. V gave up 3 bases and J gave up 3 bases, with 18 bases separating them. The CDR3 loop reads CASSSEDREIYYGYTF. The CDR3 nucleotides read TGTGCCAGCAGCTCTGAGGACAGAGAAATATACTATGGCTACACCTTC.

This clone was observed a handful of times. The identical CDR3 is also encoded by other nucleotide sequences in the sample. The V call is TRBV19, the J call TRBJ2-3; no reliable D call. The germline V and J ends were trimmed by 9 bases and 4 bases, with 5 bases remaining between them. The germline V gene encodes CDR1 LNHDA and CDR2 SQIVND (reference sequence). The CDR3 spans 10 residues. The CDR3 region has the DNA TGTGCCAGCGAGGCAGATACGCAGTATTTT. Translating it yields CASEADTQYF. Complete variable domain (other parts from reference TRBV19 and TRBJ2-3): DGGITQSPKYLFRKEGQNVTLSCEQNLNHDAMYWYRQDPGQGLRLIYYSQIVNDFQKGDIAEGYSVSREKKESFPLTVTSAQKNPTAFYLCASEADTQYFGPGTRLTVL.

This clone was seen a few times. This chain uses TRBV5-1 with TRBJ2-1; D remains unclear. From germline, CDR1 is SGHRS and CDR2 YFSETQ. The CDR3 is made up of 11 amino acids. V was shortened by 1 base and J by 8 bases, with 4 bases between the two germline ends. The CDR3 bases are TGCGCCAGCAGCTTGATCGATGAGCAGTTCTTC. Its translation is CASSLIDEQFF.

This clone was counted between two and nine times. The chain carries TRBV7-9 and TRBJ2-7; 8 bases are shared with TRBD2. From germline, CDR1 is SEHNR and CDR2 FQNEAQ (reference sequence). CDR3 length: 14 residues. V dropped 5 bases and J dropped 7; count of bases not matched to a gene: 10. The CDR3 is CASSPREGGEEQYF. The DNA for the CDR3 is TGTGCCAGCAGCCCCCGGGAGGGAGGCGAGGAGCAGTACTTC.

The rearrangement uses TRBV5-8 and TRBJ2-7; D is unclear. The V end lost 1 base, the J end lost 5 bases, and 13 bases lay between the germline ends. This CDR3 has 14 amino acids. Germline CDR1 and CDR2: SGHTS and YDEGEE. CDR3 region: CASSLRPSVNEQYF. The CDR3 DNA is TGTGCCAGCAGCTTGAGGCCTAGTGTCAACGAGCAGTACTTC.

The rearrangement joins TRBV6-1 to TRBJ1-5, with a tentative D call TRBD1 (6 bases). Trimming removed 4 bases at V and 0 bases at J, with 16 bases between. The CDR3 length is 17 residues. CDR1 and CDR2 from the germline V gene are MNHNS and SASEGT. CDR3 protein: CASSASGHTYSNQPQHF. DNA of the CDR3: TGTGCCAGCAGTGCTTCGGGACACACTTATAGCAATCAGCCCCAGCATTTT.

V usage is TRBV27 and J usage is TRBJ1-1, with D perhaps TRBD1 (6 bases). CDR3 length equals 12 residues. The germline V gene has CDR1 MNHEY and CDR2 SMNVEV (reference sequence). Trimming left V 4 bases short and J 6 bases short, with 9 bases between. The CDR3 reads CASSSQGPEAFF. The CDR3 DNA is TGTGCCAGCAGTTCCCAGGGGCCTGAAGCTTTCTTT.

The chain links TRBV6-5 to TRBJ2-7, with a tentative D call TRBD1 (5 bases). The CDR3 spans 11 residues. Germline V CDR1 and CDR2: MNHEY, SVGAGI. V lost 11 bases, J lost 3 bases, and 11 bases lay in between. DNA for the CDR3: TGTGCCTGTACGCAGGGCTACGAGCAGTACTTC. It translates to CACTQGYEQYF.

The chain links TRBV2 to TRBJ1-1; 7 positions match TRBD1. Germline V CDR1 and CDR2: SNHLY, FYNNEI. The J segment lost 1 base and the V segment lost 6 bases, leaving 5 bases of the junction unmatched. This CDR3 is 14 amino acids long. CDR3 nucleotides: TGTGCCAGCAGCTGGGACAGCTCGAACACTGAAGCTTTCTTT. Residues: CASSWDSSNTEAFF.